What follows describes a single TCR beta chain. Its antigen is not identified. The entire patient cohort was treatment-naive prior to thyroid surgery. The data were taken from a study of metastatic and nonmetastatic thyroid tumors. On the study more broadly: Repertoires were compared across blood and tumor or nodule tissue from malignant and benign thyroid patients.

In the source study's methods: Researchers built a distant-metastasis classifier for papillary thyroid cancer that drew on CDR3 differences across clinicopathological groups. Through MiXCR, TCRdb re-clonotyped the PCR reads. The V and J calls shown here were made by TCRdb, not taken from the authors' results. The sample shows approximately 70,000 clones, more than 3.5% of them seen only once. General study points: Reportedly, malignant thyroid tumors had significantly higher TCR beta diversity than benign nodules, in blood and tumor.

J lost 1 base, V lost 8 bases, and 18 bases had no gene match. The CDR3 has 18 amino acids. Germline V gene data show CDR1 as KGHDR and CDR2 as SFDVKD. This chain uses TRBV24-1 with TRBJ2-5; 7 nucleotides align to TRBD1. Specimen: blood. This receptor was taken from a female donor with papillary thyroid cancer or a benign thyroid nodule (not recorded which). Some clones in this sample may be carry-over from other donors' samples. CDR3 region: CATIAWSLQTGPQETQYF. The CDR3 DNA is TGTGCCACCATTGCCTGGTCCCTCCAGACAGGGCCCCAAGAGACCCAGTACTTC.